Detailed here is one T cell receptor beta chain. What it binds is unknown. This record comes from a study of post-analysis software for immune sequencing data. Study details: Relapsing-remitting, secondary progressive and progressive-relapsing multiple sclerosis were all included among the disease courses.

General study results and limits: Multiple sclerosis patients showed significantly lower normalized Chao1 diversity than controls did. TRBV segments more frequent in patients than in controls numbered roughly 5 and included TRBV5-6, TRBV5-1 and TRBV20-1.

CDR3 length: 14 amino acids. Germline-derived CDR1 and CDR2 are DFQATT and SNEGSKA (reference sequence). Sequencing libraries made from TCR beta cDNA carried unique molecular identifiers. T cells numbering about 1 to 10 million gave rise to some 500,000 cDNA molecules. One entry per CDR3 protein, called by TCRdb with MiXCR from the PCR reads. The repertoire consists of approximately 440,000 distinct CDR3 sequences, with roughly 46% occurring once and the leading ten covering 12%. Sequenced sample: blood. The clonotype comes from a girl under 18 with multiple sclerosis. This chain links TRBV20-1 with TRBJ2-3; D assignment may be TRBD1 or TRBD2 (5 bases each). The CDR3 reads CSPPAAEGTDTQYF. In DNA form, the CDR3 reads TGCAGCCCACCCGCGGCCGAGGGGACAGATACGCAGTATTTT.